What follows describes a single TCR beta chain. CDR1 and CDR2 from the germline V gene are SGDLS and YYNGEE. The CDR3 contains 16 residues. This record belongs to a study of monozygotic twins with inflammatory bowel disease. Using the 5' RACE reads, TCRdb records one entry per CDR3 protein without DNA. This listing includes around 200,000 distinct CDR3 sequences. The specimen sequenced was blood. V gene TRBV9 combines with J gene TRBJ1-1; TCRdb calls TRBD1, which cannot be checked without DNA. The clonotype was recovered from a human donor with ulcerative colitis or Crohn's disease, or a healthy co-twin of an affected twin (not recorded which). CDR3 sequence reads: CASSVFRTDPNTEAFF.